This TCR beta chain is from a study of blood T cell repertoires in COVID-19. Study as a whole: PBMCs, B-cell-depleted T cells, or T cells were the source of the cDNA or gDNA that made up the material.

Recruitment covered about two dozen US areas and drew participants whose ages spanned roughly 18 to 100 years. Authors' processing steps: Estimation of nucleated cell counts was performed using reference gene primer amplification. The table came from immunoSEQ multiplex PCR; TCRdb's copy has only in-frame clones and leaves some out. V and J calls plus clone size are reproduced from that table; the DNA served to infer D and trimming. The table lists about 300,000 clones, 70% to 90% of them singletons, with less than 2.5% in the top ten. Looked up from germline, CDR1 is KGHDR and CDR2 is SFDVKD. Trimming cost V 9 bases and J 4 bases, with 15 bases left between them. The CDR3 extends over 14 amino acids.

The gene calls are TRBV24-1 and TRBJ2-1; the D gene is possibly TRBD2 (6 bases). Sequencing used PBMCs or T cells enriched from blood (not recorded which). The source is a man aged 25 to 40 who had recovered from COVID-19. CDR3 sequence (DNA): TGTGCCACCTCCGGGGGTCCCCTTTACAATGAGCAGTTCTTC. Translation gives CATSGGPLYNEQFF.